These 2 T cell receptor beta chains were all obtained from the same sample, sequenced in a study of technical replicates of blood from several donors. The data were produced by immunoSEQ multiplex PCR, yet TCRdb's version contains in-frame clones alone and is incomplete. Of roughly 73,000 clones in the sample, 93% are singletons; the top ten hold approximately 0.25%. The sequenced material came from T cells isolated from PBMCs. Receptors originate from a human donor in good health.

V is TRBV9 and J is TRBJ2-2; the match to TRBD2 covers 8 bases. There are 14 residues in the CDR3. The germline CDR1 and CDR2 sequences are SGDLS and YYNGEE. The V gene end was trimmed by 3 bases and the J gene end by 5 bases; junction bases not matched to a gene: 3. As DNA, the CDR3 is TGTGCCAGCAGCGGACTAGCGCAGACCGGGGAGCTGTTTTTT. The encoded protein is CASSGLAQTGELFF.

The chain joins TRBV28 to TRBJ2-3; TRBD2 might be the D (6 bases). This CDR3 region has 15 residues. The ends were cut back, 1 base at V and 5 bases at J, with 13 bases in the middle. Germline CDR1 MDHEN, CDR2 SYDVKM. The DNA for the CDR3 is TGTGCCAGCAGTTTATTTAGGTTGGGGGGAGATACGCAGTATTTT. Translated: CASSLFRLGGDTQYF.